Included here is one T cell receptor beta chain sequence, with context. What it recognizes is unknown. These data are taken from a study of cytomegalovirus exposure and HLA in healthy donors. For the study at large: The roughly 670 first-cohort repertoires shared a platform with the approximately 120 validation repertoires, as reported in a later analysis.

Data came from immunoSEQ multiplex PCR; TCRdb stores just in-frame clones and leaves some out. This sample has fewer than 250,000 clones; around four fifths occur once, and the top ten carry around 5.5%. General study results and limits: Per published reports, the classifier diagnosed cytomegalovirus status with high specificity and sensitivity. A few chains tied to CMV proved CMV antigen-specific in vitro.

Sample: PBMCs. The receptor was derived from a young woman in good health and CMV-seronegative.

The CDR3 spells CASSSKTSGSIWEQFF. The CDR3 nucleotides read TGTGCCAGCAGCTCCAAGACTAGCGGGAGCATTTGGGAGCAGTTCTTC. V usage is TRBV5-4 and J usage is TRBJ2-1, with 12 bases aligning to TRBD2. Germline values: CDR1 SGHNT, CDR2 YYREEE (reference sequence). J lost 10 bases, V lost 3 bases, and 11 bases had no gene match. The CDR3 extends over 16 amino acids.